The 3 T cell receptor beta chains below come from one sample, sequenced in a study of blood T cell repertoires in COVID-19 (dated by TCRdb to 2020 to 2022). Libraries were constructed by the immunoSEQ multiplex PCR assay. In its TCRdb copy, this immuneACCESS table keeps in-frame sequences only and misses some clones. Where compared with another copy, unresolved V genes explain less than half of these, and the others have no known cause. The table for this sample lists around 200,000 clones; around 90% of them were counted only once. 2.6% of the sample goes to the ten largest clones. The sequencing sample was made of PBMCs or T cells enriched from blood (not recorded which). The receptors derive from a woman in her twenties or thirties who had recovered from COVID-19.

The V call is TRBV7-2, the J call TRBJ1-1, with no clear D. There are 12 residues in the CDR3. V gave up 6 bases and J gave up 4 bases, with 9 bases separating them. Germline CDR1 and CDR2: SGHTA and FQGNSA. CDR3 nucleotides: TGTGCCAGCAGTCCCGTCTCCACTGAAGCTTTCTTT. Its protein is CASSPVSTEAFF.

The chain carries TRBV2 and TRBJ2-7; TRBD1 aligns across 7 bases. V was clipped by 7 bases and J by 3 bases; unmatched bases: 6. Per the germline V gene, CDR1 is SNHLY and CDR2 is FYNNEI. This CDR3 is built from 13 residues. CDR3 loop: CASNRDRHYEQYF. DNA for the CDR3: TGTGCCAGCAATCGGGACAGACACTACGAGCAGTACTTC.

The chain couples TRBV4-2 to TRBJ2-3; 12 bases are shared with TRBD2. Germline V gene sequence: CDR1 LGHNA, CDR2 YNFKEQ. The CDR3 is made up of 17 amino acids. V was clipped by 0 bases and J by 4 bases; unmatched bases: 5. This CDR3 reads CASSQEASGGAADTQYF. DNA for the CDR3: TGTGCCAGCAGCCAAGAGGCTAGCGGGGGGGCCGCAGATACGCAGTATTTT.